This T cell receptor beta chain was recorded in a study of T-cell reconstitution after alpha-beta-depleted transplantation in children. The germline V gene has CDR1 SGHRS and CDR2 YFSETQ. The CDR3 is 16 residues long. With 1 base clipped from V and 0 bases from J, the junction kept 4 bases outside the gene matches. Researchers prepared the TCRbeta library using unique molecular identifiers, the study reports. From the PCR reads, TCRdb called clonotypes with MiXCR, one entry per CDR3 protein. The sample consists of a few hundred thousand distinct CDR3 sequences, over 40% of them appearing once. This clonotype has at least ten counts.

This sequence was found in a girl under 10 years old with aplastic anemia, due to receive a stem cell transplant. The source was PBMCs, collected before TCRalphabeta/CD19-depleted stem cell transplant. The chain couples TRBV5-1 to TRBJ2-5; the match to TRBD2 covers 9 bases. CDR3 nucleotides: TGCGCCAGCAGCTTGCCTAGCGGGAATTACCAAGAGACCCAGTACTTC. Translation gives CASSLPSGNYQETQYF.